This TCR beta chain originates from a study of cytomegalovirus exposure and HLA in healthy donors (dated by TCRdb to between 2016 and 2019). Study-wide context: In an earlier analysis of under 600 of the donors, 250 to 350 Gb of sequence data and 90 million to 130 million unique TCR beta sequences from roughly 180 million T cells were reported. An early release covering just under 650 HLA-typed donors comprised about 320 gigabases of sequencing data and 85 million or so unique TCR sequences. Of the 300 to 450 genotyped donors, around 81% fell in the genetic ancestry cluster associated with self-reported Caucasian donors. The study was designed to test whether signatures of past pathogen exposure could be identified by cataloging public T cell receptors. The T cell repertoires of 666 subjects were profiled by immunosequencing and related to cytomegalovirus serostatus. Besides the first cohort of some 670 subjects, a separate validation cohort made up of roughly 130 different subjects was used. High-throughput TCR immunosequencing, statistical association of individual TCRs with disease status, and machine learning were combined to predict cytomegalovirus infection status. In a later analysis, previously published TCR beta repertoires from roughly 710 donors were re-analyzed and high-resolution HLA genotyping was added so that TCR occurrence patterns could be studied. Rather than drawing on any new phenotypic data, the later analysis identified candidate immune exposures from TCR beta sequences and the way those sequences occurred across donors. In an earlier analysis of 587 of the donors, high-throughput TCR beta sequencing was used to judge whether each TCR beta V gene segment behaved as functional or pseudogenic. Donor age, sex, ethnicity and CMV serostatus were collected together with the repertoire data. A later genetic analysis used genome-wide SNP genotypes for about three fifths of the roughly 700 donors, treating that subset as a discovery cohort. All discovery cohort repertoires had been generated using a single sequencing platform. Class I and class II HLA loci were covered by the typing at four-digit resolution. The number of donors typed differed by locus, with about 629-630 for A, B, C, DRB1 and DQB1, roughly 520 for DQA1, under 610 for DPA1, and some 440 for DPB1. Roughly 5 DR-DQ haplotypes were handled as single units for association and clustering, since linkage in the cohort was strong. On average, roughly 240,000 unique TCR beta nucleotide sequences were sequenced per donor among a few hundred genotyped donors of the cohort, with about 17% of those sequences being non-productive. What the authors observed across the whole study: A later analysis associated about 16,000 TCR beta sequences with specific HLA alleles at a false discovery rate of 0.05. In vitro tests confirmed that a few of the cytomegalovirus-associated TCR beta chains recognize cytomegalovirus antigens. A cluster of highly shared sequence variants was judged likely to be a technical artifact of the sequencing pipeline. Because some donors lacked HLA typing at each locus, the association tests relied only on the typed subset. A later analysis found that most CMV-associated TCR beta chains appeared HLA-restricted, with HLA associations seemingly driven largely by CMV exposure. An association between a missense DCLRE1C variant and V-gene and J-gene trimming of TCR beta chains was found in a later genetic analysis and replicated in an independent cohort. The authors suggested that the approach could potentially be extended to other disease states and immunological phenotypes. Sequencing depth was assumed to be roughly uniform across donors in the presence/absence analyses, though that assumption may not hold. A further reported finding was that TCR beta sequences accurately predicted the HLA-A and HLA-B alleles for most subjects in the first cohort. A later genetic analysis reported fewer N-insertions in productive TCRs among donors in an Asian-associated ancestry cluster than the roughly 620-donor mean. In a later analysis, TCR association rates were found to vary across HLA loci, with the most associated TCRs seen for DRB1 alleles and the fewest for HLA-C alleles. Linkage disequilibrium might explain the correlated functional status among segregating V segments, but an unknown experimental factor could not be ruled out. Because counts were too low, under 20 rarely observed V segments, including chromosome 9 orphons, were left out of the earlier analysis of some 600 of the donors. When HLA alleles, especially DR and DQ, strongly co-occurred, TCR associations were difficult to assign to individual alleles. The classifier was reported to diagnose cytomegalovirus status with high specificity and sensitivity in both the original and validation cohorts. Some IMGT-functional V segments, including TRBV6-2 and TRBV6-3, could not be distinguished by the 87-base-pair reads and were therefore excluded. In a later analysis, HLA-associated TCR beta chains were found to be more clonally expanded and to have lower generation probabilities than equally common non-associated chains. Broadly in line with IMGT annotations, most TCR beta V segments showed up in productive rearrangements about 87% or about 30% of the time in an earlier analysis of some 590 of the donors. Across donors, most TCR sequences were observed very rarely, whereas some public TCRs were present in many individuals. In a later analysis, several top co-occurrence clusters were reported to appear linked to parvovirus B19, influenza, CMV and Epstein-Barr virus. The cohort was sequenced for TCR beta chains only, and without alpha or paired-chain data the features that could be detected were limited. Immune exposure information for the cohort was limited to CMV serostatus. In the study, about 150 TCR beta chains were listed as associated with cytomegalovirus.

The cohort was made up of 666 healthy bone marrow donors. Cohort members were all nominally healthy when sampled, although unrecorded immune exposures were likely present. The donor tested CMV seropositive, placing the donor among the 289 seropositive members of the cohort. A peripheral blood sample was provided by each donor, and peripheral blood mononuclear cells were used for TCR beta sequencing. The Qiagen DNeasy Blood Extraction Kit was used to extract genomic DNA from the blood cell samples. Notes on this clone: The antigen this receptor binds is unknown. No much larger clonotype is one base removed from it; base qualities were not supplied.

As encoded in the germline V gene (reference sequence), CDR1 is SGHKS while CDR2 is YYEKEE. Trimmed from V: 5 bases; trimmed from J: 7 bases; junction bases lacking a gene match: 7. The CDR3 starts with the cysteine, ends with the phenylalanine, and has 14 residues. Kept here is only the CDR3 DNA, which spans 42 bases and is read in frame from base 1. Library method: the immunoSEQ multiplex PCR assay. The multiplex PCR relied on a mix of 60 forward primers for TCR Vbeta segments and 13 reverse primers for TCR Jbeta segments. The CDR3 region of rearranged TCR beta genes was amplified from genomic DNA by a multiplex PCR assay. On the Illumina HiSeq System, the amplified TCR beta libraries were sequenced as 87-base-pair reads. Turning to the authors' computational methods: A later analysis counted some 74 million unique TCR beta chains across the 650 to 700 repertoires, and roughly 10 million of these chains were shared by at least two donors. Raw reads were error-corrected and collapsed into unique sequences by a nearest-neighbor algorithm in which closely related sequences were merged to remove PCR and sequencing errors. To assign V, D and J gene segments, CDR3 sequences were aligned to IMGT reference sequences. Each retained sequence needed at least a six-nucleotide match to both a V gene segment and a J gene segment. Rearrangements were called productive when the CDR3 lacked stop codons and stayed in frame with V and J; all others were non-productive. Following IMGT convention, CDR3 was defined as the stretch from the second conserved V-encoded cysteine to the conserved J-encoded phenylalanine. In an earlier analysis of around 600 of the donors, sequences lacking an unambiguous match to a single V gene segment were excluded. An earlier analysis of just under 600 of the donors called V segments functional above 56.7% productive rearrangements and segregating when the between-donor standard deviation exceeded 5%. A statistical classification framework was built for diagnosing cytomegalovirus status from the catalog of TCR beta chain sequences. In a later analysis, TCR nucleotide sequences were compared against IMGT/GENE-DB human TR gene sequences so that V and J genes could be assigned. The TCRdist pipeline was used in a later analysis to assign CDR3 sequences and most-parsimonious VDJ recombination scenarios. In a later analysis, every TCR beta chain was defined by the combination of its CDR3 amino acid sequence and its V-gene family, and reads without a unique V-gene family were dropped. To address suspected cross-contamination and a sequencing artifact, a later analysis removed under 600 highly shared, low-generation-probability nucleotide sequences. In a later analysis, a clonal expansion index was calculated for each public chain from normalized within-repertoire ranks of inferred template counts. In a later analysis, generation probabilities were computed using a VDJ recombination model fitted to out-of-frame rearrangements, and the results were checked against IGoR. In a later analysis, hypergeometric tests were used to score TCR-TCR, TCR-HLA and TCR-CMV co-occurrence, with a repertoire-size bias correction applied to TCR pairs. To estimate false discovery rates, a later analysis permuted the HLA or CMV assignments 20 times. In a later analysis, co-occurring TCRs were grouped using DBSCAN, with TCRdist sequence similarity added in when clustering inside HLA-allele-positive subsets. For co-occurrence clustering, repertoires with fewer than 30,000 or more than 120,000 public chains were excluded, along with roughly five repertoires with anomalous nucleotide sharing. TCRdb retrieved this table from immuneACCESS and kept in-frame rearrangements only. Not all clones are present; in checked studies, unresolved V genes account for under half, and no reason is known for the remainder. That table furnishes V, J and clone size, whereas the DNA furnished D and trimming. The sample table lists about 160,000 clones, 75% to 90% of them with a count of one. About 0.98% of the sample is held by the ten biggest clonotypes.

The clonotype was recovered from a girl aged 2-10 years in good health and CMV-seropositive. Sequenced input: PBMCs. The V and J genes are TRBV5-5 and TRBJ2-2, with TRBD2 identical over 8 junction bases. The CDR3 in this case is CASRAGVGGGELFF. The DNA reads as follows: TGTGCCAGCAGAGCGGGAGTAGGTGGCGGGGAGCTGTTTTTT. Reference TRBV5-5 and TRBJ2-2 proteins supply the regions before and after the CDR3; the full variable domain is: DAGVTQSPTHLIKTRGQQVTLRCSPISGHKSVSWYQQVLGQGPQFIFQYYEKEERGRGNFPDRFSARQFPNYSSELNVNALLLGDSALYLCASRAGVGGGELFFGEGSRLTVL.